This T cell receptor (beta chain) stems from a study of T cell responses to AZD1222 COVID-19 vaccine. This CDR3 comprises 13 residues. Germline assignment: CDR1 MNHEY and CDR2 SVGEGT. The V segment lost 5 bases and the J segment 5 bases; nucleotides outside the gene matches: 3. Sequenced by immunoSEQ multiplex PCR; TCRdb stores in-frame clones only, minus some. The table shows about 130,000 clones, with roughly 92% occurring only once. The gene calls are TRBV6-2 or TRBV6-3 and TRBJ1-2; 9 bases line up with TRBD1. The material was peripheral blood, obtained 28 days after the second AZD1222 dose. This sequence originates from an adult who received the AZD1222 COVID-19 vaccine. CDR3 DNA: TGTGCCAGCAGTCGGGACAGGGTATATGGCTACACCTTC. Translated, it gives CASSRDRVYGYTF.